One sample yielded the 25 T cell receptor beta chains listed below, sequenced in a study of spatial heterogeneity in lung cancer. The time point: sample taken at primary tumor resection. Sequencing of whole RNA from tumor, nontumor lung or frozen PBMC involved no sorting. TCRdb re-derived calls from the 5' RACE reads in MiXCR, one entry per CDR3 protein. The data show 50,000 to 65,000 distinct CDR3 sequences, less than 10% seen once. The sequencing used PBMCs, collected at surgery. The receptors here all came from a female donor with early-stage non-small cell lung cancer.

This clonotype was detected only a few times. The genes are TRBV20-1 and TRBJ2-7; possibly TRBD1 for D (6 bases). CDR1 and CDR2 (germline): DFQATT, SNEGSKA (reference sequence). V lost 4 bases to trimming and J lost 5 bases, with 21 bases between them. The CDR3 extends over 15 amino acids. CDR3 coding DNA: TGCAGTGCTACCCGCCCTGGGGGCAGGGACCACGAGCAGTACTTC. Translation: CSATRPGGRDHEQYF.

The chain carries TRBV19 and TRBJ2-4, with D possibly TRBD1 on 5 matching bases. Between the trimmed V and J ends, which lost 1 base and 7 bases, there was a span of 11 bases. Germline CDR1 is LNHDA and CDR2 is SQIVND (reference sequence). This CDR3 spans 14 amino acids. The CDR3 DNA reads TGTGCCAGTAGTATAGGTCCCCCAGGGAACATTCAGTACTTC. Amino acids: CASSIGPPGNIQYF.

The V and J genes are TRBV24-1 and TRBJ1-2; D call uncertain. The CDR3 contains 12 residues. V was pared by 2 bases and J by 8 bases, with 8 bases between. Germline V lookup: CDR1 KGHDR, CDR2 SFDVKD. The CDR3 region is CATSDSVGGYTF. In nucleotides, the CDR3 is TGTGCCACCAGTGATTCCGTGGGCGGCTACACCTTC.

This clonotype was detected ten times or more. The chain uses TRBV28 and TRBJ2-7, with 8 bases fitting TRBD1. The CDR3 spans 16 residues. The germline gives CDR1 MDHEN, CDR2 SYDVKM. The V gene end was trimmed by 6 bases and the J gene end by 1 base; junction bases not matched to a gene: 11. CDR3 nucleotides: TGTGCCAGCAGGCATAGGACCGGGACAGGATCCTACGAGCAGTACTTC. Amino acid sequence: CASRHRTGTGSYEQYF.

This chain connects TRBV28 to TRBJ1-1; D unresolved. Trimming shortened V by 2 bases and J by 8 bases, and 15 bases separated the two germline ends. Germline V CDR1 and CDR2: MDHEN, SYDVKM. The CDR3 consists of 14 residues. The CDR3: CASSLLGLSREAFF. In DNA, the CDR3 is TGTGCCAGCAGTTTACTTGGCCTCTCGAGGGAAGCTTTCTTT.

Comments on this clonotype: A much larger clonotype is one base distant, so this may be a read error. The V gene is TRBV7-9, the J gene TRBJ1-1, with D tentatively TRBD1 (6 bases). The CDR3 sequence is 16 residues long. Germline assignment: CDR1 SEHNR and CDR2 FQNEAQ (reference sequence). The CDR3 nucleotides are TGTGCCAGCAGCATCGGACAGATACTTATGAACACTGTAGCTTTCTTT. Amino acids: CASSIGQILMNTVAFF.

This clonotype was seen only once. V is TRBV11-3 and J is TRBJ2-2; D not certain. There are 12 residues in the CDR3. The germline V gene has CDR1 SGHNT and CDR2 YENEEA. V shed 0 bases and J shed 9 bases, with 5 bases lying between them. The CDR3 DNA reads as TGTGCCAGCAGCTTAGATCGGAGGGAGCTGTTTTTT. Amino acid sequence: CASSLDRRELFF. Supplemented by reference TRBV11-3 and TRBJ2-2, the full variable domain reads EAGVVQSPRYKIIEKKQPVAFWCNPISGHNTLYWYLQNLGQGPELLIRYENEEAVDDSQLPKDRFSAERLKGVDSTLKIQPAELGDSAVYLCASSLDRRELFFGEGSRLTVL.

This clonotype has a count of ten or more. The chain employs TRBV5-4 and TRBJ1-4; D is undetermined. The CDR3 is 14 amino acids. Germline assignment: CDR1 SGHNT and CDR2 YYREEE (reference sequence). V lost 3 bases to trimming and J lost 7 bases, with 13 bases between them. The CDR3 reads CASSSDPEAEKLFF. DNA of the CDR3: TGTGCCAGCAGCTCGGACCCGGAGGCTGAAAAACTGTTTTTT.

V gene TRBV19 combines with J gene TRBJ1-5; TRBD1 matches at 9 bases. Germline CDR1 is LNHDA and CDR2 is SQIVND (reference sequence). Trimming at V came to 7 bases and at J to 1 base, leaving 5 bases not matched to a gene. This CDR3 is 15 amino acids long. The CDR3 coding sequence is TGTGCCAGTATCGCGACAGGGGGAAGCAATCAGCCCCAGCATTTT. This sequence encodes CASIATGGSNQPQHF.

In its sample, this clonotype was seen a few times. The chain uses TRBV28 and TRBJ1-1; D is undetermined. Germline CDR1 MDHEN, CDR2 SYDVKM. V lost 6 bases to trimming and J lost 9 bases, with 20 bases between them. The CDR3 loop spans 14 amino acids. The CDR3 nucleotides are TGTGCCAGCAGACCGCGTGACCCGCGCGTGAAAGCTTTCTTT. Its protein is CASRPRDPRVKAFF.

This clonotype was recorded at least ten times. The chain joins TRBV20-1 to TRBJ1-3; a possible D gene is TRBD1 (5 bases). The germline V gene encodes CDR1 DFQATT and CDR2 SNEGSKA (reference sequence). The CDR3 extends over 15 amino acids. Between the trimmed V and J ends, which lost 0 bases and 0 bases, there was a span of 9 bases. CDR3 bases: TGCAGTGCTAGAGATGAGGGGTCCTCTGGAAACACCATATATTTT. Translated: CSARDEGSSGNTIYF.

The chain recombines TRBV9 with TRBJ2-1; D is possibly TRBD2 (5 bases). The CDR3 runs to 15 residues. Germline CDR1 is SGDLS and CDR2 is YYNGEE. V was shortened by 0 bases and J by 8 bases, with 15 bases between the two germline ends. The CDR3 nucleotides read TGTGCCAGCAGCGTAGGACTCGGCCCCGGGGATGAGCAGTTCTTC. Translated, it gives CASSVGLGPGDEQFF.

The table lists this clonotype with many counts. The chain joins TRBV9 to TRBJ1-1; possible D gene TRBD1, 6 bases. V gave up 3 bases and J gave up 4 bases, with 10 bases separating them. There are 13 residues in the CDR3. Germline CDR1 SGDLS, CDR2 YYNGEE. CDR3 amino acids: CASSAGAATEAFF. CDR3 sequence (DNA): TGTGCCAGCAGCGCAGGGGCGGCCACTGAAGCTTTCTTT.

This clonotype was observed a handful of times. The DNA of the CDR3 is TGTGCCAGTAGTACGGGAGTGGGACTCTCTCTGGATGAGCAGTTCTTC. Its protein product is CASSTGVGLSLDEQFF. The chain recombines TRBV19 with TRBJ2-1; tentative D call: TRBD2 (6 bases). The CDR3 loop spans 16 amino acids. Germline V gene data show CDR1 as LNHDA and CDR2 as SQIVND (reference sequence). V lost 4 bases and J lost 8, with 21 bases in between.

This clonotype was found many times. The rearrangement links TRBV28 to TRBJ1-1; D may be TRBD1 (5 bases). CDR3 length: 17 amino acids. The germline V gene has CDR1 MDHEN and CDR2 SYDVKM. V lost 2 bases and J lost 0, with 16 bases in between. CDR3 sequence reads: CASSLSSWGPLNTEAFF. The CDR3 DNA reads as TGTGCCAGCAGTTTAAGTTCCTGGGGACCCCTGAACACTGAAGCTTTCTTT.

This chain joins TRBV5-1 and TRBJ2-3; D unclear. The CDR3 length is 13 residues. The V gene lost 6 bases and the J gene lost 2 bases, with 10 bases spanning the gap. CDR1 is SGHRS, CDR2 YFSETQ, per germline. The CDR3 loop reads CASKQSYTDTQYF. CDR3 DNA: TGCGCCAGCAAGCAGAGCTACACAGATACGCAGTATTTT. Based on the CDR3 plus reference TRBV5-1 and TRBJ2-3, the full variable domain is KAGVTQTPRYLIKTRGQQVTLSCSPISGHRSVSWYQQTPGQGLQFLFEYFSETQRNKGNFPGRFSGRQFSNSRSEMNVSTLELGDSALYLCASKQSYTDTQYFGPGTRLTVL.

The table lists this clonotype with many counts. The CDR3 bases are TGTGCCAGCAGCTTGGTTGCAACTAATGAAAAACTGTTTTTT. Encoded protein: CASSLVATNEKLFF. The chain couples TRBV5-6 to TRBJ1-4; D is unclear. This CDR3 region has 14 residues. CDR1 is SGHDT, CDR2 YYEEEE, per germline. Trimming took off 0 bases at V and 0 bases at J, with 3 bases between the two ends.

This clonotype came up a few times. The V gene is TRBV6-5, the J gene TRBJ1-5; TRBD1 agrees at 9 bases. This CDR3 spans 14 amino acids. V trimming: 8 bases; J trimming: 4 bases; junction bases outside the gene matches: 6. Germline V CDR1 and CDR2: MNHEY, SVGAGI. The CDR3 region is CASRSGTGNQPQHF. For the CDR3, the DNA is TGTGCCAGCCGGTCCGGGACAGGGAATCAGCCCCAGCATTTT.

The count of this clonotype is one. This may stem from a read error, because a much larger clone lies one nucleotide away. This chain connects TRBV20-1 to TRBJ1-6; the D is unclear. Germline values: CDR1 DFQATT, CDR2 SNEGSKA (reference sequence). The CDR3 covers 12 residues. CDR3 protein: CRARSTDSPLHF. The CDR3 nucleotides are TGCCGTGCTAGGTCAACGGATTCACCCCTCCACTTT.

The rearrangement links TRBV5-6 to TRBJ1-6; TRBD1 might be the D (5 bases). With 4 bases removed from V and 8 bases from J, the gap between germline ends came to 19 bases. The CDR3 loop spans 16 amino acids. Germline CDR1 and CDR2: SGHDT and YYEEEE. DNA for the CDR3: TGTGCCAGCAGCCCAACGGGACGGATGTCGGATTCACCCCTCCACTTT. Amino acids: CASSPTGRMSDSPLHF. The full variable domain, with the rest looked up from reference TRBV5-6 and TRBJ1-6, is DAGVTQSPTHLIKTRGQQVTLRCSPKSGHDTVSWYQQALGQGPQFIFQYYEEEERQRGNFPDRFSGHQFPNYSSELNVNALLLGDSALYLCASSPTGRMSDSPLHFGNGTRLTVT.

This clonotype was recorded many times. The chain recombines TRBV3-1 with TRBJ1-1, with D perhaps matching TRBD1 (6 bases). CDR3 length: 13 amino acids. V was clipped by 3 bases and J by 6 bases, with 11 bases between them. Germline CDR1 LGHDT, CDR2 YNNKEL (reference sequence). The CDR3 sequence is CASSQGASSEAFF. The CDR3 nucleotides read TGTGCCAGCAGCCAGGGGGCGAGCTCTGAAGCTTTCTTT.

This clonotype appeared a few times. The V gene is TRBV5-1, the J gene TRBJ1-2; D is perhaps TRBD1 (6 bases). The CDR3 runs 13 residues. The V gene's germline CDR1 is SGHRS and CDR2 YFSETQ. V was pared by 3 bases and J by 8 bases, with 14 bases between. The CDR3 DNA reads TGCGCCAGCAGCTCGGACAGCACGGCGGGCTACACCTTC. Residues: CASSSDSTAGYTF.

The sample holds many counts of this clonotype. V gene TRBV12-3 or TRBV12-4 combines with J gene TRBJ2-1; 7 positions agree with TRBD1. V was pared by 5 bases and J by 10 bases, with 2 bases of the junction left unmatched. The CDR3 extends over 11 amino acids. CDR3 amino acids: CASSTGAEQFF. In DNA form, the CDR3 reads TGTGCCAGCAGTACAGGGGCGGAGCAGTTCTTC.

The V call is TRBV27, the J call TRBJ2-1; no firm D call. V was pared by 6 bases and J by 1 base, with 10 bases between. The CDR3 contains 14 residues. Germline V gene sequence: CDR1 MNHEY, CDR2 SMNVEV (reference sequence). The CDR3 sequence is CASRRLGSYNEQFF. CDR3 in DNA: TGTGCCAGCAGGAGGCTCGGTTCCTACAATGAGCAGTTCTTC.

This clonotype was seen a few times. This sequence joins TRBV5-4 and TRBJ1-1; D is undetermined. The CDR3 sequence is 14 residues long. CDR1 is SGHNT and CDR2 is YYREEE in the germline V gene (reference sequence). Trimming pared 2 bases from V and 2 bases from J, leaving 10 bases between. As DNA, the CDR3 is TGTGCCAGCAGCTTTGACACGTACAACACTGAAGCTTTCTTT. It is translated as CASSFDTYNTEAFF.